This entry concerns a single TCR beta chain. What this receptor recognizes is not known. Base qualities are not at hand, and no much larger clone is one base apart. CDR1 and CDR2 are drawn from the germline V gene (reference sequence): LNHDA, SQIVND. Taken from cysteine to phenylalanine, the CDR3 has 15 residues. Of all the DNA, just the CDR3 is kept, 45 bases in frame from base 1. The junction carries 12 bases between V and J, which are trimmed by 0 bases and 4 bases respectively. The data are from a study of blood T cell repertoires in COVID-19 (dated by TCRdb to 2018 to 2021). Regarding the complete study: Collaborator samples came from the United States, Italy and Spain and covered acute and convalescent phases of COVID-19. The repertoires were released in a freely available public database intended as a resource for research on the immune response to SARS-CoV-2. The prospective study material was composed of cDNA or gDNA derived from T cells, B-cell-depleted T cells, or PBMCs. Samples came from the ongoing ImmuneRACE study (first 160 participants) plus 1,254 subjects from 6 global collaborators. Where available, HLA class I and class II types were taken from metadata supplied by the sample provider and were not determined by assay-based typing. A de-identified subject ID, COVID-19 status, age in years and sex were almost always included in the sample metadata. The dataset comprised deeply sampled blood TCRbeta repertoires from subjects exposed to, actively infected with, or recovered from COVID-19.

Paper-wide results and their limitations: How much clinical and demographic metadata was included differed by source and by participant, and the metadata was provided uncurated.

The immunoSEQ Assay, a bias-controlled multiplex PCR, was used to amplify TCRbeta CDR3 regions from genomic DNA. Turning to the authors' computational methods: The number of nucleated cells in each sample was estimated by amplification of reference gene primers within the assay. To quantify the absolute abundance of each unique TCRbeta CDR3 rearrangement, sequence reads were collapsed and filtered. For each sample, productive Simpson clonality was calculated as the square root of Simpson's diversity index over productive rearrangements. TCRdb stores this immuneACCESS table with in-frame sequences only. Part of the clones is absent; in the studies checked, under half of the shortfall reflects unresolved V genes, and no reason is known for the rest. V and J calls and clone size are those listed in that table; D and trimming were worked out from the DNA. Here the sample has about 15,000 clones; approximately 83% occur a single time. Of the sample, approximately 35% is held by the ten largest clones.

The collaborating institutions used their own protocols to collect whole blood in K2EDTA tubes. Collaborator samples were shipped for TCRbeta analysis as frozen whole blood, isolated PBMCs, or DNA extracted from either sample type. The chain joins TRBV19 to TRBJ1-1; the D gene is unclear. The origin of this receptor is a man between 65 and 85 years old in a cohort sampled during active COVID-19. Material: peripheral blood. The CDR3 protein: CASSIDLRGGTEAFF. The nucleotides read TGTGCCAGTAGTATAGATCTGCGGGGTGGCACTGAAGCTTTCTTT.